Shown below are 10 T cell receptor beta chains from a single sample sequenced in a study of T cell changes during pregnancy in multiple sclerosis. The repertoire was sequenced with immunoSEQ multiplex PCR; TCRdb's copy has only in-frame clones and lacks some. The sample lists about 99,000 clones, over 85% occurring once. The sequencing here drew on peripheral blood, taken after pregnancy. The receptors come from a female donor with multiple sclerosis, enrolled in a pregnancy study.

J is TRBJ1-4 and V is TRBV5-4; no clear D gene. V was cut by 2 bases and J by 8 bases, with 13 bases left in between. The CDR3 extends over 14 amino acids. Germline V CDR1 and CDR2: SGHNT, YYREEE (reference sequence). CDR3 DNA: TGTGCCAGCAGCTTTCGGGGTGGCGGCGAAAAACTGTTTTTT. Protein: CASSFRGGGEKLFF.

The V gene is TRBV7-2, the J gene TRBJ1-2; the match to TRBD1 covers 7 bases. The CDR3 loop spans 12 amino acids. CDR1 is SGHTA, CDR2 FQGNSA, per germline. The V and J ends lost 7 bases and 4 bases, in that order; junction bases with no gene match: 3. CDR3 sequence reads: CASKGQIYGYTF. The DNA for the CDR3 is TGTGCCAGCAAGGGACAGATCTATGGCTACACCTTC.

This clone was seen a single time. The CDR3 DNA is TGCGCCAGCAGCCATGTTCTAGCGGGAGGCACAGATACGCAGTATTTT. Amino acids: CASSHVLAGGTDTQYF. V usage is TRBV4-1 and J usage is TRBJ2-3; 10 bases line up with TRBD2. V lost 3 bases to trimming and J lost 1 base; unmatched junction nucleotides: 4. The CDR3 sequence is 16 residues long. Germline loops: CDR1 MGHRA, CDR2 YSYEKL.

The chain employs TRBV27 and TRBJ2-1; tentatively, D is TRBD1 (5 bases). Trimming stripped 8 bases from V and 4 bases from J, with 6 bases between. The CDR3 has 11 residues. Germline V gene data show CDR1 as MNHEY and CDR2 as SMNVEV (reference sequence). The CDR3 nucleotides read TGTGCCAGCCGACAGTACAATGAGCAGTTCTTC. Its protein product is CASRQYNEQFF.

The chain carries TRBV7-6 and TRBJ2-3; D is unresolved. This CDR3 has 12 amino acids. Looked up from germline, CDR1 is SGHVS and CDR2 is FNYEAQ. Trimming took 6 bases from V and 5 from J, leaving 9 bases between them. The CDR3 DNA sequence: TGTGCCAGCAGTTTAAGGAGAGATACGCAGTATTTT. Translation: CASSLRRDTQYF.

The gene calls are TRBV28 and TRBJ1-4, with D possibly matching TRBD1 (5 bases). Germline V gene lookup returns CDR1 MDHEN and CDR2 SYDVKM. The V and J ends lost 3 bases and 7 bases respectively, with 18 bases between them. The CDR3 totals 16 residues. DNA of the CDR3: TGTGCCAGCAGTTTCTTGATTGGCCAGGGAATTGAAAAACTGTTTTTT. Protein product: CASSFLIGQGIEKLFF. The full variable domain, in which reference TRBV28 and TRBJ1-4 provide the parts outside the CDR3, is DVKVTQSSRYLVKRTGEKVFLECVQDMDHENMFWYRQDPGLGLRLIYFSYDVKMKEKGDIPEGYSVSREKKERFSLILESASTNQTSMYLCASSFLIGQGIEKLFFGSGTQLSVL.

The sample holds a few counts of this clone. CDR3 bases: TGTGCCAGCAGCTTAGTAGGAGATTCCCAGCCGTATTTT. Protein product: CASSLVGDSQPYF. The J gene is TRBJ2-3, the V gene TRBV11-2; D call uncertain. The CDR3 is made up of 13 amino acids. Trimming shortened V by 1 base and J by 14 bases, and 16 bases separated the two germline ends. Germline values: CDR1 SGHAT, CDR2 FQNNGV.

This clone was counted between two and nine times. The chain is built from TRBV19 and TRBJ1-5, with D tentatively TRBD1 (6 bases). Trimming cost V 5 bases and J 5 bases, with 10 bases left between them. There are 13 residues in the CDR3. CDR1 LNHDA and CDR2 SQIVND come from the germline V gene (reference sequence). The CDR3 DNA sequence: TGTGCCAGTAGTCTGGACAGTGATCAGCCCCAGCATTTT. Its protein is CASSLDSDQPQHF.

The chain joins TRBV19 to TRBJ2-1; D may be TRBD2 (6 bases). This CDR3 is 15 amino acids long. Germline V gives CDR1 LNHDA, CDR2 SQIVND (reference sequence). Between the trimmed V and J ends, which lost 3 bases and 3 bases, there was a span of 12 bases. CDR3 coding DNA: TGTGCCAGTAGTATTTCCGGGGGAGTCTACAATGAGCAGTTCTTC. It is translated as CASSISGGVYNEQFF.

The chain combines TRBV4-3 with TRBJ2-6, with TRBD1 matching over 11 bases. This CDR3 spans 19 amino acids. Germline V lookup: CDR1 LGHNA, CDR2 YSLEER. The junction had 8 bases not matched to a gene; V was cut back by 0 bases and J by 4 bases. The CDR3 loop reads CASSQDLGTGGYGANVLTF. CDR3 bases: TGCGCCAGCAGCCAAGATCTTGGGACAGGGGGGTACGGGGCCAACGTCCTGACTTTC.